This TCR beta chain was recorded in a study of T cell repertoires in cytomegalovirus infection. The germline V gene encodes CDR1 MNHEY and CDR2 SMNVEV (reference sequence). With V trimmed by 6 bases and J by 0 bases, 10 bases remained unmatched. The CDR3 is 16 residues long. Study-level results: What dominated the ex vivo response were HLA-C-restricted CMV-specific TCR beta clonotypes. Frequencies of public TCR beta families were cumulated, and this identified carriers of CMV plus the relevant HLA.

Concerning this clonotype: What it recognizes is unknown.

TCRdb independently ran MiXCR on the reads; one entry per CDR3 protein. This sample yields 450,000 to 650,000 distinct CDR3 sequences, of which 26% are seen a single time; around 13% belongs to the top ten. The gene calls are TRBV27 and TRBJ1-1; 7 positions agree with TRBD1. The TCR originated in a human donor in good health (CMV status not recorded). Some clones in this sample may be carry-over from other donors' samples. Sequencing was carried out using PBMCs. The CDR3 nucleotides are TGTGCCAGCAGAATCACAGGGGTGGGGTTGAACACTGAAGCTTTCTTT. Encoded protein: CASRITGVGLNTEAFF.